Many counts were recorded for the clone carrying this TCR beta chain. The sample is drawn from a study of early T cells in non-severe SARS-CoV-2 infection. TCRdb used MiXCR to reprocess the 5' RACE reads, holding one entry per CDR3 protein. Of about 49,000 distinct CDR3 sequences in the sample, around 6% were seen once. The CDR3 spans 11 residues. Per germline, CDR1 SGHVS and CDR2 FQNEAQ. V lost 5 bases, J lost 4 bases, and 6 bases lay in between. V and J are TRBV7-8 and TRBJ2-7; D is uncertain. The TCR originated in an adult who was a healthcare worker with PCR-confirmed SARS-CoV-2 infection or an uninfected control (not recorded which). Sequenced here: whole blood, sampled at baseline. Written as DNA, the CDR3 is TGTGCCAGCAGCCCGAGGTACGAGCAGTACTTC. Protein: CASSPRYEQYF.